This T cell receptor (beta chain) derives from a study of blood T cell repertoires in COVID-19. Looking at the study overall: Some COVID-19 samples were acute and others convalescent; all came from the United States, Italy and Spain. T cells, B-cell-depleted T cells, or PBMCs provided the cDNA or gDNA that served as material.

As processed by the authors: Scientists estimated how many nucleated cells there were by amplifying reference gene primers. TCRdb's table, derived via immunoSEQ multiplex PCR, lists solely in-frame clones and lacks some. The V and J calls and clone size were taken over from that table, and D and trimming were inferred from the DNA. The table shows around 100,000 clones, with less than 85% occurring only once. Trimming left V 0 bases short and J 3 bases short, with 9 bases between. Germline CDR1 and CDR2: SNHLY and FYNNEI. This CDR3 has 14 amino acids. The V call is TRBV2, the J call TRBJ2-7; no firm D call. The sequence came from an older man with active or convalescent COVID-19. Sequencing used peripheral blood. The CDR3 DNA is TGTGCCAGCAGTGAAGCTGCACAGAGCTACGAGCAGTACTTC. Protein sequence: CASSEAAQSYEQYF.